This T cell receptor beta chain was observed in a study of cytomegalovirus exposure and HLA in healthy donors. The CDR3 covers 13 residues. V was shortened by 0 bases and J by 15 bases, with 15 bases between the two germline ends. CDR1 and CDR2 (germline): MNHNS, SASEGT. Whole-study findings and limits: Most TCR sequences were rare, but some public TCRs occurred in many donors.

Concerning this clone: Its antigen is not known.

Primers included in the PCR were 60 Vbeta and 13 Jbeta primers. Measured with immunoSEQ multiplex PCR; TCRdb has only the in-frame clones, and not every one. The table lists about 120,000 clones, 74% of them singletons. Sequenced input: PBMCs. V is TRBV6-1 and J is TRBJ2-1; TRBD2 is a possible D gene (6 bases). The clonotype originates from a woman in her 50s in good health and CMV-seropositive. The CDR3 reads CASSEARGAGGFF. CDR3 nucleotides: TGTGCCAGCAGTGAAGCGCGGGGCGCGGGTGGGTTCTTC.